The 5 T cell receptor beta chains given below trace back to one sample, sequenced in a study of vaccination and CD4 T cells after COVID-19. The antigens these receptors bind are not known. Treatment meaning: roughly 10-day PBMC culture with coronavirus spike peptide pools or control peptides (ViraFEST assay). Sequencing of cultured CD4+ T cell DNA used the Oncomine TCR Beta short-read assay. TCRdb re-called the PCR reads through MiXCR, storing one row per CDR3 protein. The sample holds 18,000 or so distinct CDR3 sequences, about 38% seen once. The sequencing here drew on CD4+ T cells from blood, cultured in vitro, taken before SARS-CoV-2 vaccination. The source of these receptors is a human donor who received a COVID-19 vaccine.

This clonotype was recorded a few times. The chain combines TRBV12-3 or TRBV12-4 with TRBJ1-1; D is uncertain. CDR3 length: 14 amino acids. Trimming removed 1 base from V and 0 bases from J, with 6 bases in between. CDR3: CASSLGGLNTEAFF. The DNA for the CDR3 is TGTGCCAGCAGTTTAGGCGGGTTGAACACTGAAGCTTTCTTT.

V and J are TRBV11-1 and TRBJ2-3; TRBD2 agrees at 12 bases. Germline lookup yields CDR1 SGHAT and CDR2 FQDESV (reference sequence). J lost 6 bases, V lost 4 bases, and 8 bases had no gene match. CDR3 length equals 16 residues. The CDR3 reads CASSSTPGTSGDTQYF. DNA for the CDR3: TGTGCCAGCAGCTCTACGCCCGGGACTAGCGGGGATACGCAGTATTTT.

The chain joins TRBV27 to TRBJ2-7, with a possible D match to TRBD2 (6 bases). The length of the CDR3 is 16 residues. Trimming stripped 5 bases from V and 0 bases from J, with 17 bases between. Germline V gene data show CDR1 as MNHEY and CDR2 as SMNVEV (reference sequence). The CDR3 loop is CASSQGAGQSSYEQYF. CDR3 in DNA: TGTGCCAGCAGTCAAGGGGCGGGGCAGAGCTCCTACGAGCAGTACTTC.

V is TRBV7-6 and J is TRBJ1-6; no clear D gene. V gave up 2 bases and J gave up 13 bases, with 12 bases separating them. The CDR3 length is 13 residues. CDR1 SGHVS and CDR2 FNYEAQ come from the germline V gene. The CDR3 DNA reads TGTGCCAGCAGCTTATCCGGAATTCACCCCCTCCACTTT. It encodes CASSLSGIHPLHF.

This sequence joins TRBV7-2 and TRBJ2-3; TRBD2 matches at 7 bases. This CDR3 contains 16 residues. Germline V gene sequence: CDR1 SGHTA, CDR2 FQGNSA. Trimming at V came to 6 bases and at J to 1 base, leaving 10 bases not matched to a gene. Written as DNA, the CDR3 is TGTGCCAGCAGTCCACCGGGGGGAGGGGGCACAGATACGCAGTATTTT. This sequence encodes CASSPPGGGGTDTQYF.